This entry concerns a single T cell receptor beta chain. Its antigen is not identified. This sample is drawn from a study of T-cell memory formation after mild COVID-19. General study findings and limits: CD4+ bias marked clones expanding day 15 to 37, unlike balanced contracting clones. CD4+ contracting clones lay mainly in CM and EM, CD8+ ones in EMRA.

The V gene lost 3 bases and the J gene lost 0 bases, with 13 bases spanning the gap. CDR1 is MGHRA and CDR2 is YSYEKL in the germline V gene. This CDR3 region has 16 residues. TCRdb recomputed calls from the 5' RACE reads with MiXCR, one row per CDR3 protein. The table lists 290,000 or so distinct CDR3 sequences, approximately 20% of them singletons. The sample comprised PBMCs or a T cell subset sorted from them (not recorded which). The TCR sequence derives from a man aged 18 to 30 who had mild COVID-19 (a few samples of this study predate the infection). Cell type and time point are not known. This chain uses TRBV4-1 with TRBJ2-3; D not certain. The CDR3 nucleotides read TGCGCCAGCAGCCACGACCCCACAACTAGCACAGATACGCAGTATTTT. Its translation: CASSHDPTTSTDTQYF.